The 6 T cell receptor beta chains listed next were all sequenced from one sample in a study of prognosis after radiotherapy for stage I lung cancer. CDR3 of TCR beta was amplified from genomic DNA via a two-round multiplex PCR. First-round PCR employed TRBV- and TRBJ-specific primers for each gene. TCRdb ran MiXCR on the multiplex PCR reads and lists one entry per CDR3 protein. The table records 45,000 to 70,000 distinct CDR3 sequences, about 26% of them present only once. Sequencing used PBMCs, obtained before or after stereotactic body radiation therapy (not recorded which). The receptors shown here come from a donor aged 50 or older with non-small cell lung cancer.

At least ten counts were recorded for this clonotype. The CDR3 nucleotides are TGTGCCAGCAGCGTAGTAGGGGCCCCCCGCAATGAGCAGTTCTTC. It translates to CASSVVGAPRNEQFF. The chain carries TRBV9 and TRBJ2-1, with D tentatively TRBD1 (5 bases). Germline values: CDR1 SGDLS, CDR2 YYNGEE. This CDR3 region has 15 residues. Trimming shortened V by 0 bases and J by 6 bases, and 13 bases separated the two germline ends.

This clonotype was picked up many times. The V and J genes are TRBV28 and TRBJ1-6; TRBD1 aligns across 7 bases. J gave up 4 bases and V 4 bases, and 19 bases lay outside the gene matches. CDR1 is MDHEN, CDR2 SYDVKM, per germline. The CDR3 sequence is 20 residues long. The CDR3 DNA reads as TGTGCCAGCAGTTCACCCGAGGGACAGACCTCCGGCTATTATAATTCACCCCTCCACTTT. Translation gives CASSSPEGQTSGYYNSPLHF.

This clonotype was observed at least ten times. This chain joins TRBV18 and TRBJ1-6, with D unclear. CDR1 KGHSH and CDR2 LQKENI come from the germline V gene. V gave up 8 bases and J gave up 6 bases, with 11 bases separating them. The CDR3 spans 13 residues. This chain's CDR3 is CASTQEVNSPLHF. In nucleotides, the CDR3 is TGTGCCAGCACCCAGGAAGTTAATTCACCCCTCCACTTT.

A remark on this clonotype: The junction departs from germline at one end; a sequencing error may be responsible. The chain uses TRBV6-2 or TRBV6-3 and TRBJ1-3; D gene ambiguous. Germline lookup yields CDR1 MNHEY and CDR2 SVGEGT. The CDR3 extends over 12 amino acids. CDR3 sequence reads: CATSYVGTGVYF. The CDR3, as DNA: TGTGCCACCAGTTACGTGGGTACCGGCGTATATTTT.

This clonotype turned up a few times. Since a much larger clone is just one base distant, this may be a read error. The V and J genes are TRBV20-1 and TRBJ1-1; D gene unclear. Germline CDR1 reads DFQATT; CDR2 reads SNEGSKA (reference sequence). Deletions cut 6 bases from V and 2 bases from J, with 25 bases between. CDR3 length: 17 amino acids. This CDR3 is CSAVPQLRRFINTEAFF. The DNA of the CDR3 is TGCAGTGCCGTACCTCAGCTCAGGCGCTTTATTAACACTGAAGCTTTCTTT.

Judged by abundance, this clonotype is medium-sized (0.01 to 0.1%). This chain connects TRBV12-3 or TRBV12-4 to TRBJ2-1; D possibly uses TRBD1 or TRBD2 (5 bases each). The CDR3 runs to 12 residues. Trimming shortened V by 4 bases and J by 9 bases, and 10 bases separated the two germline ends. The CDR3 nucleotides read TGTGCCAGCAGTTACCCGGGACGTGAGCAGTTCTTC. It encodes CASSYPGREQFF.